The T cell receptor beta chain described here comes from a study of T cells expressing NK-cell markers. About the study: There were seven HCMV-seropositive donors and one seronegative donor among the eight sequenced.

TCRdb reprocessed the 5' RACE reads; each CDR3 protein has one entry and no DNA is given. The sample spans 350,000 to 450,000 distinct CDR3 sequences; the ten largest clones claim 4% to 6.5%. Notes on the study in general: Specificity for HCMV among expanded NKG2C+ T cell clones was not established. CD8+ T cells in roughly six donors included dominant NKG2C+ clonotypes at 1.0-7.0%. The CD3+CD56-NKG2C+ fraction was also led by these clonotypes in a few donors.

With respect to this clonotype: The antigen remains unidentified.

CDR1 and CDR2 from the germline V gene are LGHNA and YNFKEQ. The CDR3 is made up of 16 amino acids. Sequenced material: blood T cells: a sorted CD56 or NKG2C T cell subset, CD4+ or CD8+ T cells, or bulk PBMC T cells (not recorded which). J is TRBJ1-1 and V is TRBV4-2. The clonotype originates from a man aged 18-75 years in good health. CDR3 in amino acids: CASSQDFDPRHTEAFF.